These 28 T cell receptor beta chains originate from one sample sequenced in a study of regulatory T cells in long-lasting Graves disease. Sequencing libraries for TCR beta were prepared with iRepertoire HTBI primers and Arm-PCR of CDR3 regions. TCRdb ran MiXCR on the multiplex PCR reads and lists one entry per CDR3 protein. This repertoire shows fewer than 650,000 distinct CDR3 sequences, about 16% found once; its top ten account for around 13%. Time point: newly diagnosed GD, antithyroid drugs for less than 3 months. RNA extracted from PBMCs served as the sequencing template. These records were also assigned to another study, of T cells in Graves' hyperthyroidism and ophthalmopathy.

This sample comprised peripheral blood mononuclear cells (PBMCs), obtained at new diagnosis, from a patient treated with antithyroid drugs. The receptors were gathered from a man between 18 and 29 years old with Graves disease.

This chain uses TRBV19 with TRBJ2-3; D unresolved. The ends were cut back, 4 bases at V and 0 bases at J, with 14 bases in the middle. Germline CDR1 is LNHDA and CDR2 is SQIVND (reference sequence). The CDR3 has 16 amino acids. In nucleotides, the CDR3 is TGTGCCAGTAGTACCCCGCCGGGCATTAGCACAGATACGCAGTATTTT. Encoded protein: CASSTPPGISTDTQYF.

This clonotype was detected many times. This chain links TRBV6-1 with TRBJ2-5; 9 bases agree with TRBD1. Germline CDR1 and CDR2: MNHNS and SASEGT. The CDR3 spans 14 residues. V dropped 4 bases and J dropped 1; count of bases not matched to a gene: 1. This CDR3 reads CASSVTGGQETQYF. The CDR3 nucleotides read TGTGCCAGCAGTGTGACAGGGGGCCAAGAGACCCAGTACTTC.

This chain links TRBV6-2 or TRBV6-3 with TRBJ2-7; 8 bases line up with TRBD2. This CDR3 region has 15 residues. Germline V gene sequence: CDR1 MNHEY, CDR2 SVGEGT. J was trimmed by 6 bases and V by 0 bases; bases with no gene match: 7. The CDR3 DNA sequence: TGTGCCAGCAGTTACTCTTACGGGAGGGCCCGCGAGCAGTACTTC. It codes for CASSYSYGRAREQYF.

The chain is built from TRBV19 and TRBJ1-5; TRBD1 matches at 8 bases. Germline V CDR1 and CDR2: LNHDA, SQIVND (reference sequence). J lost 9 bases, V lost 4 bases, and 8 bases had no gene match. The CDR3 is 14 residues long. CDR3 DNA sequence: TGTGCCAGTAGTACCGACAGGGGAAGGGTGCCCCAGCATTTT. As protein: CASSTDRGRVPQHF.

In nucleotides, the CDR3 is TGCGCCAGCAGCCAAGACTATGCCATCTACAATGAGCAGTTCTTC. Translating gives CASSQDYAIYNEQFF. This rearrangement joins TRBV4-1 to TRBJ2-1; no firm D call. Between the trimmed V and J ends, which lost 0 bases and 3 bases, there was a span of 9 bases. The CDR3 is 15 amino acids. The V gene's germline CDR1 is MGHRA and CDR2 YSYEKL.

This clonotype has more than one count but fewer than ten. The rearrangement uses TRBV6-1 and TRBJ1-4; D not resolved. CDR3 length equals 16 residues. Per germline, CDR1 MNHNS and CDR2 SASEGT. V was pared by 5 bases and J by 6 bases, with 19 bases between. The CDR3 region is CASSPLLGEKDEKLFF. DNA of the CDR3: TGTGCCAGCAGTCCCCTCCTCGGGGAGAAGGATGAAAAACTGTTTTTT.

This chain uses TRBV5-6 with TRBJ1-1, with D perhaps matching TRBD1 (6 bases). Germline lookup yields CDR1 SGHDT and CDR2 YYEEEE. CDR3 length equals 14 residues. V dropped 6 bases and J dropped 5 bases, with 17 bases sitting between them. CDR3 in amino acids: CASTVGGWETEAFF. In DNA, the CDR3 is TGTGCCAGCACCGTAGGGGGGTGGGAAACTGAAGCTTTCTTT. Full variable domain (rest looked up from reference TRBV5-6 and TRBJ1-1): DAGVTQSPTHLIKTRGQQVTLRCSPKSGHDTVSWYQQALGQGPQFIFQYYEEEERQRGNFPDRFSGHQFPNYSSELNVNALLLGDSALYLCASTVGGWETEAFFGQGTRLTVV.

The V and J genes are TRBV2 and TRBJ1-5; D gene ambiguous. The CDR3 contains 17 residues. Deletions cut 6 bases from V and 2 bases from J, with 20 bases between. Germline lookup yields CDR1 SNHLY and CDR2 FYNNEI. CDR3 amino acids: CASSHGEDKVGNQPQHF. The DNA for the CDR3 is TGTGCCAGCAGCCATGGCGAAGACAAGGTCGGCAATCAGCCCCAGCATTTT.

This clonotype was recorded a few times. The CDR3 does not close with the conserved phenylalanine or tryptophan, likely indicating a read error. This chain joins TRBV15 and TRBJ2-7, with D perhaps matching TRBD2 (6 bases). The V gene's germline CDR1 is LNHNV and CDR2 YYDKDF (reference sequence). The CDR3 has 15 amino acids. Trimming took off 0 bases at V and 2 bases at J, with 11 bases between the two ends. The CDR3 DNA follows: TGTGCCACCAGCAGAGATCGGCGGGGAACCTACGAGCAGTACCTC. It encodes CATSRDRRGTYEQYL.

This clonotype was found a few times. An end of the junction does not agree with germline; a read error may underlie this. This chain joins TRBV7-2 and TRBJ2-7; 8 bases agree with TRBD1. The CDR3 is 14 residues long. The V gene's germline CDR1 is SGHTA and CDR2 FQGNSA. The DNA for the CDR3 is TGTGCCAGCAGCTTAGGGACAGGGTCTTGGGTGAGGACTTTC. Protein: CASSLGTGSWVRTF.

The chain combines TRBV27 with TRBJ1-1; tentative D call: TRBD1 (6 bases). CDR3 length: 15 amino acids. V was trimmed by 3 bases and J by 0 bases, leaving 11 bases between them. The V gene's germline CDR1 is MNHEY and CDR2 SMNVEV (reference sequence). The CDR3 DNA reads TGTGCCAGCAGTTTTAACAGGGAGCTGAACACTGAAGCTTTCTTT. The encoded protein is CASSFNRELNTEAFF.

On this clonotype: Mismatch with germline at one junction end may stem from a read error. This chain uses TRBV11-2 with TRBJ2-7, with 9 bases identical to TRBD2. Germline CDR1 SGHAT, CDR2 FQNNGV. CDR3 length: 20 residues. CDR3 nucleotides: TGCGCCAGCAGCATAACGAAGAGGGCTAGCGGGGTACTCGGGCCCTACGAGCAGTACTTC. Translation: CASSITKRASGVLGPYEQYF.

This clonotype was recorded a few times. The chain joins TRBV10-3 to TRBJ2-7, with D perhaps TRBD1 (6 bases). V was pared by 8 bases and J by 3 bases, with 14 bases between. Germline CDR1 ENHRY, CDR2 SYGVKD. There are 13 residues in the CDR3. CDR3 residues: CAIRDTVDYEQYF. The CDR3 coding sequence is TGTGCCATCCGGGACACCGTCGACTACGAGCAGTACTTC.

This clonotype was seen many times. This chain uses TRBV20-1 with TRBJ2-6, with a possible D match to TRBD1 (5 bases). The germline CDR1 and CDR2 sequences are DFQATT and SNEGSKA (reference sequence). Trimming took off 8 bases at V and 0 bases at J, with 14 bases between the two ends. The CDR3 is 15 residues long. The DNA for the CDR3 is TGCAGTACAGATGGGGCTAGCTCTGGGGCCAACGTCCTGACTTTC. Translating gives CSTDGASSGANVLTF.

CDR3 loop: CAIRDSANTGELFF. The CDR3 coding sequence is TGTGCCATCAGGGACAGTGCGAACACCGGGGAGCTGTTTTTT. The chain uses TRBV10-3 and TRBJ2-2; D perhaps matches TRBD1 (6 bases). V gave up 6 bases and J gave up 0 bases, with 8 bases separating them. Germline CDR1 is ENHRY and CDR2 is SYGVKD. The CDR3 totals 14 residues.

The chain couples TRBV28 to TRBJ1-3, with a possible D match to TRBD1 (5 bases). Germline V gives CDR1 MDHEN, CDR2 SYDVKM. V was shortened by 6 bases and J by 2 bases, with 8 bases between the two germline ends. The CDR3 is 13 residues long. CDR3 residues: CASSPTAGNTIYF. The CDR3 DNA reads TGTGCCAGCAGCCCGACAGCTGGAAACACCATATATTTT.

This chain joins TRBV9 and TRBJ2-1; 9 bases agree with TRBD2. The V and J ends lost 0 bases and 9 bases, in that order; junction bases with no gene match: 7. The germline gives CDR1 SGDLS, CDR2 YYNGEE. The CDR3 is 15 residues long. CDR3 residues: CASSVAPGLAGEQFF. The CDR3 DNA reads as TGTGCCAGCAGCGTAGCTCCGGGACTAGCTGGTGAGCAGTTCTTC.

This clonotype was detected many times. V usage is TRBV11-2 and J usage is TRBJ2-3; TRBD2 might be the D (5 bases). The CDR3 runs to 19 residues. Trimming cost V 5 bases and J 1 base, with 25 bases left between them. Germline V gives CDR1 SGHAT, CDR2 FQNNGV. CDR3 nucleotides: TGTGCCAGCAGCACTAGAAAGACGGGCCTACGGTCCCGCACAGATACGCAGTATTTT. It translates to CASSTRKTGLRSRTDTQYF.

This clonotype occurred many times. The chain carries TRBV2 and TRBJ1-4; weak D call: TRBD1 (5 bases). This CDR3 is 15 amino acids long. CDR1 SNHLY and CDR2 FYNNEI come from the germline V gene. V was cut by 3 bases and J by 8 bases, with 16 bases left in between. The CDR3 DNA reads as TGTGCCAGCAGTGATTCCGGGGGTCCAGGGGAAAAACTGTTTTTT. This sequence encodes CASSDSGGPGEKLFF.

Turning to this clonotype: A far more abundant clone sits one base away, making this likely a read error. In this CDR3 the conserved last residue, phenylalanine or tryptophan, is missing, so a read error is likely. The chain couples TRBV11-3 to TRBJ2-7; TRBD1 agrees at 7 bases. The CDR3 is 12 residues long. V shed 11 bases, J shed 0 bases, and the junction held 4 bases outside the gene matches. CDR1 and CDR2 from the germline V gene are SGHNT and YENEEA. DNA for the CDR3: TGTGCCGACAGGGACAACTCCTACGAGCAGTACCTC. This encodes CADRDNSYEQYL.

As to this clonotype: A clone one base away is much larger, so this may be a read error. As the CDR3 is not closed by the conserved phenylalanine or tryptophan, this likely results from a read error. J is TRBJ1-6 and V is TRBV12-3 or TRBV12-4; D is undetermined. The CDR3 spans 15 residues. The V gene lost 2 bases and the J gene lost 5 bases, with 10 bases spanning the gap. The DNA for the CDR3 is TGTGCCAGCAGTTTAAGGAGCCCGAATAATTCACCCCTCCACTTA. It yields the protein CASSLRSPNNSPLHL.

This clonotype was picked up many times. The chain has TRBV28 and TRBJ2-3, with a tentative D call TRBD1 (6 bases). CDR1 is MDHEN, CDR2 SYDVKM, per germline. V dropped 8 bases and J dropped 4 bases, with 16 bases sitting between them. The CDR3 has 14 amino acids. This CDR3 reads CASSQGPFPDTQYF. The CDR3 nucleotides read TGTGCCAGCTCCCAGGGGCCATTCCCAGATACGCAGTATTTT. Variable domain in full (rest from reference TRBV28 and TRBJ2-3): DVKVTQSSRYLVKRTGEKVFLECVQDMDHENMFWYRQDPGLGLRLIYFSYDVKMKEKGDIPEGYSVSREKKERFSLILESASTNQTSMYLCASSQGPFPDTQYFGPGTRLTVL.

The chain is built from TRBV2 and TRBJ2-5; 10 nucleotides match TRBD1. The CDR3 is 15 amino acids. The V segment lost 3 bases and the J segment 5 bases; nucleotides outside the gene matches: 6. Looked up from germline, CDR1 is SNHLY and CDR2 is FYNNEI. The CDR3 region is CASSDGTGVVETQYF. DNA of the CDR3: TGTGCCAGCAGTGATGGGACAGGGGTCGTGGAGACCCAGTACTTC.

This clonotype has a handful of counts. J is TRBJ2-7 and V is TRBV11-1, with 7 bases matching TRBD1. This CDR3 is 15 amino acids long. The J segment lost 2 bases and the V segment lost 5 bases, leaving 9 bases of the junction unmatched. Germline V gene data show CDR1 as SGHAT and CDR2 as FQDESV (reference sequence). The CDR3 nucleotides read TGTGCCAGCAGCCGGCGACAGGGTCCGACCTACGAGCAGTACTTC. Amino acids: CASSRRQGPTYEQYF.

This clonotype occurred a few times. As DNA, the CDR3 is TGTGCCAGCAGTTTATGGCCAGACCCAAGAAGGTCTGGGGCCAACGTCCTGACTTTC. Its translation is CASSLWPDPRRSGANVLTF. The V call is TRBV27, the J call TRBJ2-6; no clear D gene. The V gene's germline CDR1 is MNHEY and CDR2 SMNVEV (reference sequence). V dropped 1 base and J dropped 1 base, with 17 bases sitting between them. CDR3 length: 19 amino acids.

The chain carries TRBV6-1 and TRBJ1-1; D gene unclear. CDR3 length equals 15 residues. From germline, CDR1 is MNHNS and CDR2 SASEGT. V shed 6 bases and J shed 4 bases, with 18 bases lying between them. CDR3: CASSPGMRAGTEAFF. CDR3 sequence (DNA): TGTGCCAGCAGCCCCGGTATGCGGGCGGGCACTGAAGCTTTCTTT.

The gene calls are TRBV30 and TRBJ2-2; 8 bases fit TRBD2. V shed 2 bases and J 2 bases; nucleotides not matched to a gene: 4. This CDR3 comprises 15 residues. Germline CDR1 reads GTSNPN; CDR2 reads SVGIG (reference sequence). The CDR3 bases are TGTGCCTGGAGTAGACTAGCGAGAAACACCGGGGAGCTGTTTTTT. Translated, it gives CAWSRLARNTGELFF.

This clonotype has more than one count but fewer than ten. This chain links TRBV19 with TRBJ2-2, with D maybe TRBD2 (5 bases). Trimming stripped 3 bases from V and 6 bases from J, with 14 bases between. This CDR3 comprises 15 residues. In germline, CDR1 is LNHDA, CDR2 SQIVND (reference sequence). This chain's CDR3 is CASSMVLEGSGELFF. In nucleotides, the CDR3 is TGTGCCAGTAGTATGGTCCTCGAGGGTTCCGGGGAGCTGTTTTTT. The full variable domain, in which reference TRBV19 and TRBJ2-2 provide the parts outside the CDR3, is DGGITQSPKYLFRKEGQNVTLSCEQNLNHDAMYWYRQDPGQGLRLIYYSQIVNDFQKGDIAEGYSVSREKKESFPLTVTSAQKNPTAFYLCASSMVLEGSGELFFGEGSRLTVL.